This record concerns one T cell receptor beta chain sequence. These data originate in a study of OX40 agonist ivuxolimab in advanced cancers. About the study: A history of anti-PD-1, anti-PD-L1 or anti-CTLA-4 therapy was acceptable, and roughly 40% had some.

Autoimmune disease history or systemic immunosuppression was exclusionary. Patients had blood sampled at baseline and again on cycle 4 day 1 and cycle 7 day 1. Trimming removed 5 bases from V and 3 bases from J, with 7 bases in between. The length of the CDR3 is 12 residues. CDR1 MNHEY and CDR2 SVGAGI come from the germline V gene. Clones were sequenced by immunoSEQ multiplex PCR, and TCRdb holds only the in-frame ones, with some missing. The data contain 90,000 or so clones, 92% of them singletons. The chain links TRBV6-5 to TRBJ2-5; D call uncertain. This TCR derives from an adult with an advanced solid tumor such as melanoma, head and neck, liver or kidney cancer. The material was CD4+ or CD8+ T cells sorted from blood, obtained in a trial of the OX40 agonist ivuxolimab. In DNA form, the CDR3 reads TGTGCCAGCAGTGGAGATGAAGAGACCCAGTACTTC. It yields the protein CASSGDEETQYF.